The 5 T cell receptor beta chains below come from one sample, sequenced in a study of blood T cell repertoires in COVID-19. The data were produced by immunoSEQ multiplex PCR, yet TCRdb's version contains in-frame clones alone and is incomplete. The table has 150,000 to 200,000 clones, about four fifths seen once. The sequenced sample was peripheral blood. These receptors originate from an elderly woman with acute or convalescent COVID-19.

The CDR3 coding sequence is TGCGCCAGCAGCCAAGAGGGGGCGGCGAACACCGGGGAGCTGTTTTTT. Its translation is CASSQEGAANTGELFF. This chain connects TRBV4-1 to TRBJ2-2; a possible D gene is TRBD1 (6 bases). Germline lookup yields CDR1 MGHRA and CDR2 YSYEKL. The germline V and J ends were trimmed by 0 bases and 0 bases, with 8 bases remaining between them. This CDR3 has 16 residues.

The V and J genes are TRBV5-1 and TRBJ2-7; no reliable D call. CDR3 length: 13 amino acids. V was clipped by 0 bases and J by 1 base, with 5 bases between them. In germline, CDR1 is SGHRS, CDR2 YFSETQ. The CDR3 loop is CASSLAESYEQYF. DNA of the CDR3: TGCGCCAGCAGCTTGGCGGAGTCCTACGAGCAGTACTTC.

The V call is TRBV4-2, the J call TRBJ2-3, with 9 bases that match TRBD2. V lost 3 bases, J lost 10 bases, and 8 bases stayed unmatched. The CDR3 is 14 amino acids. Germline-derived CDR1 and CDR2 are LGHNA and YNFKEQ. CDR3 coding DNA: TGTGCCAGCAGCCAGGGTCTAGCGGGGAAAGCGCAGTATTTT. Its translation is CASSQGLAGKAQYF.

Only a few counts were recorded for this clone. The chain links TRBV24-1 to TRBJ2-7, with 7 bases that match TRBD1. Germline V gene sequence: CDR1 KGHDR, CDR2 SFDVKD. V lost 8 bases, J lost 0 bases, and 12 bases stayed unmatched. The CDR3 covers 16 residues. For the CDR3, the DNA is TGTGCCACCAATACCAATCCACGGGACAGCTCCTACGAGCAGTACTTC. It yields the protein CATNTNPRDSSYEQYF.

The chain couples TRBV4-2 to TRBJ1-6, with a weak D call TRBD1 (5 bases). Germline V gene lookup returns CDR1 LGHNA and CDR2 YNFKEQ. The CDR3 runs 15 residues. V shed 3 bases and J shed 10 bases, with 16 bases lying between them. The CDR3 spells CASSHLGGGQSPLHF. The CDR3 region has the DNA TGTGCCAGCAGCCATCTTGGGGGAGGGCAGTCACCCCTCCACTTT.